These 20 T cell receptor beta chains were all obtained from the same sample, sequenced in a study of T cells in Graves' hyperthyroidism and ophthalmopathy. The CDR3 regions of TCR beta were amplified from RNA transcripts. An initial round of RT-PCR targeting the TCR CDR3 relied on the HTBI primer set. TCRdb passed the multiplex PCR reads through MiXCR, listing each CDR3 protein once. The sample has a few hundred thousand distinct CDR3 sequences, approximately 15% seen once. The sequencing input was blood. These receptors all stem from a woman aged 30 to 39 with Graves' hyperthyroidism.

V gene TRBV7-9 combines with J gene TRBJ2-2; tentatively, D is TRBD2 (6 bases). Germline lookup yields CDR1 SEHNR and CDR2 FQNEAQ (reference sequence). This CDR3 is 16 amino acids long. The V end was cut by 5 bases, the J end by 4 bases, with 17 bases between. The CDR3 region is CASSPSGRGSTGELFF. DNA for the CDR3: TGTGCCAGCAGCCCGTCCGGGAGAGGAAGCACCGGGGAGCTGTTTTTT.

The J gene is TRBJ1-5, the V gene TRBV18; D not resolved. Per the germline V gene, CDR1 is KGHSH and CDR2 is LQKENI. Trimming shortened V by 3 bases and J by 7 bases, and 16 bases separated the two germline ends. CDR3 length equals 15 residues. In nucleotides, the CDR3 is TGTGCCAGCTCACCGCTGGCCACGGATCAACAGCCCCAGCATTTT. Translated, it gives CASSPLATDQQPQHF.

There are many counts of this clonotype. CDR3 loop: CASILAGVSSYNEQFF. CDR3 coding DNA: TGTGCCAGCATCCTAGCGGGAGTGAGCTCCTACAATGAGCAGTTCTTC. The chain recombines TRBV12-3 or TRBV12-4 with TRBJ2-1; 10 bases are a match to TRBD2. This CDR3 comprises 16 residues. V shed 7 bases, J shed 0 bases, and the junction held 6 bases outside the gene matches.

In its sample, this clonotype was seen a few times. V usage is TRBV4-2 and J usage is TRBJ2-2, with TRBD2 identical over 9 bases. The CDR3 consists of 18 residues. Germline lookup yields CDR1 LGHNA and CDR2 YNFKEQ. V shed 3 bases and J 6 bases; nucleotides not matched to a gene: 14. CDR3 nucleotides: TGTGCCAGCAGCCACTCTCCTACCCCAGCGGGAGGCTCCGGGGAGCTGTTTTTT. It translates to CASSHSPTPAGGSGELFF.

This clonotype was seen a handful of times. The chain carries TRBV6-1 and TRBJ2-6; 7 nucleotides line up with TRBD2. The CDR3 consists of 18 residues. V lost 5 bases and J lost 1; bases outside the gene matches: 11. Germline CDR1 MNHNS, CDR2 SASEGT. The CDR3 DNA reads TGTGCCAGCAGTTATCGGGGAGGGGCCCTTTCTGGGGCCAACGTCCTGACTTTC. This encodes CASSYRGGALSGANVLTF.

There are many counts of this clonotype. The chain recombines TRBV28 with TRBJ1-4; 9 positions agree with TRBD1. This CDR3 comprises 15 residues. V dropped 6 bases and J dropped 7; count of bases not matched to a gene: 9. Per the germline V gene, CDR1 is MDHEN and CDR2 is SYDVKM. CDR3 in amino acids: CASRRPQGAGEKLFF. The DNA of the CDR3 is TGTGCCAGCAGAAGACCACAGGGGGCGGGTGAAAAACTGTTTTTT. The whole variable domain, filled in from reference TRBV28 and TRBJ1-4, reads DVKVTQSSRYLVKRTGEKVFLECVQDMDHENMFWYRQDPGLGLRLIYFSYDVKMKEKGDIPEGYSVSREKKERFSLILESASTNQTSMYLCASRRPQGAGEKLFFGSGTQLSVL.

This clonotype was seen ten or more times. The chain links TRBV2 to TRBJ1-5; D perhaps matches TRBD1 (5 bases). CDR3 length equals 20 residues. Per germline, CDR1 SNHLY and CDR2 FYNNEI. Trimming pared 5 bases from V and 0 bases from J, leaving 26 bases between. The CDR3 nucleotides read TGTGCCAGCAGTTCTTATCCCCGAAAAAATTCAGACAGTAGCAATCAGCCCCAGCATTTT. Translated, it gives CASSSYPRKNSDSSNQPQHF.

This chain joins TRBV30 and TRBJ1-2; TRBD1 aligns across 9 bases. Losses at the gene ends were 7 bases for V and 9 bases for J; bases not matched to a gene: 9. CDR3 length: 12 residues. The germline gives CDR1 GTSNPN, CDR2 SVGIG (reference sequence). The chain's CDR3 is CASPGTGYSYTF. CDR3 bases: TGTGCCTCACCCGGGACAGGGTATAGCTACACCTTC. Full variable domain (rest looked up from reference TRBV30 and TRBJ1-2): SQTIHQWPATLVQPVGSPLSLECTVEGTSNPNLYWYRQAAGRGLQLLFYSVGIGQISSEVPQNLSASRPQDRQFILSSKKLLLSDSGFYLCASPGTGYSYTFGSGTRLTVV.

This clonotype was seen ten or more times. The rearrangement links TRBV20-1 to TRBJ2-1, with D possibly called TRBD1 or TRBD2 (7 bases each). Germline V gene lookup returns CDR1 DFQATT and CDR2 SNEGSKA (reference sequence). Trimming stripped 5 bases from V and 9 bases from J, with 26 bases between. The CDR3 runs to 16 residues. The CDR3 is CSAPSWASGGGREQFF. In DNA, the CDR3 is TGCAGTGCTCCTTCCTGGGCTAGCGGAGGGGGCCGTGAGCAGTTCTTC.

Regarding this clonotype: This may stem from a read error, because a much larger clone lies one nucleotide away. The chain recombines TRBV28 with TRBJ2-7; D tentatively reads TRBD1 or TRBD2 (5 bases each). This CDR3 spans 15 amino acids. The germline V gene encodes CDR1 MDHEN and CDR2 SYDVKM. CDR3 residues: CASSSSGTDSHEQYF. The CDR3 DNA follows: TGTGCCAGCAGTTCATCCGGGACGGACTCCCACGAGCAGTACTTC.

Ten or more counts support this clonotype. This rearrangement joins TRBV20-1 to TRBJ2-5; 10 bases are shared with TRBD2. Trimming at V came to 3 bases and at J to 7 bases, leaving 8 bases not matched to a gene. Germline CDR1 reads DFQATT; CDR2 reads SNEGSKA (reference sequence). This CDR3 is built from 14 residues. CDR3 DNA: TGCAGTGCTAGCAAGCGGGAGGGCGATTTGACCCAGTACTTC. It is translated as CSASKREGDLTQYF.

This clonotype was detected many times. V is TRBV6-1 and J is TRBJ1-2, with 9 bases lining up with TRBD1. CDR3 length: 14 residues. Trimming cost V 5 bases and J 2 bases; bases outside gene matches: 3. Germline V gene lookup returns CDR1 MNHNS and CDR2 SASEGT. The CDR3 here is CASSSGTGNYGYTF. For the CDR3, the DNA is TGTGCCAGCAGTTCCGGGACAGGGAACTATGGCTACACCTTC.

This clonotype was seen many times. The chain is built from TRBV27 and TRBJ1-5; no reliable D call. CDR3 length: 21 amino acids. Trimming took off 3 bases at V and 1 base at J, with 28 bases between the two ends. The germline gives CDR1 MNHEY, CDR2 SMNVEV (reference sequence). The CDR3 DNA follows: TGTGCCAGCAGTTTTGACCCTAGAACTCGACGGCTACCTATAAGCAATCAGCCCCAGCATTTT. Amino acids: CASSFDPRTRRLPISNQPQHF.

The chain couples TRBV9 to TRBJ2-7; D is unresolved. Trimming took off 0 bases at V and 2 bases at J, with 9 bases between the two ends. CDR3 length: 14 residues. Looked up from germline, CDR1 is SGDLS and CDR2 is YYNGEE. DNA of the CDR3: TGTGCCAGCAGCGTAGGCCAGAGTCCCTACGAGCAGTACTTC. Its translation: CASSVGQSPYEQYF.

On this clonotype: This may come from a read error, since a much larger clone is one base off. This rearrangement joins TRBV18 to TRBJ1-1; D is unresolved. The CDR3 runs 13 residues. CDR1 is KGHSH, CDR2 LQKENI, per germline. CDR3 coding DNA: TGTGCCAGCTCTCCTGGGTTAACAGATGAAGCTCTCTTT. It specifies CASSPGLTDEALF.

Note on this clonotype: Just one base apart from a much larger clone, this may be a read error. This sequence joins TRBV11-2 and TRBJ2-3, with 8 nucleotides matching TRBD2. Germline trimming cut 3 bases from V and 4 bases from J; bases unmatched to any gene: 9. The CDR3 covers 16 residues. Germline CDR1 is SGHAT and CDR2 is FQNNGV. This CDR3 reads CASSLRREAFPDTQYF. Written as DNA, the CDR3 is TGTGCCAGCAGCTTGAGGCGGGAGGCTTTTCCAGATACGCAGTATTTT.

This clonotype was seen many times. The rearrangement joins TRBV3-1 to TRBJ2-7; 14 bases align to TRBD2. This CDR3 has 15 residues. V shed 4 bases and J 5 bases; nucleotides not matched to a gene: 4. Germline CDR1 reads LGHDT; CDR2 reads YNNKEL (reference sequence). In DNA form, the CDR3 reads TGTGCCAGCAGCCTGGGACTAGCGGGAGCTAACGAGCAGTACTTC. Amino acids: CASSLGLAGANEQYF.

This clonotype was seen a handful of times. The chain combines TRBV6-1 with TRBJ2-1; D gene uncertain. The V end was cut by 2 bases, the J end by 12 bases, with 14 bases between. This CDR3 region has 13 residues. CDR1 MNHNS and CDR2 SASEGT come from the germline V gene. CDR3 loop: CASSESPPSGQFF. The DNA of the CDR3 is TGTGCCAGCAGTGAATCACCACCTAGTGGGCAGTTCTTC.

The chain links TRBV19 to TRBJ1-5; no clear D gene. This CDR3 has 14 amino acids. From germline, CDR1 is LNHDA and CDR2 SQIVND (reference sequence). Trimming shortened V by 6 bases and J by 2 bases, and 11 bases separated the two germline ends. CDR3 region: CASSQRLGNQPQHF. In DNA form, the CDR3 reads TGTGCCAGTAGCCAGAGACTGGGCAATCAGCCCCAGCATTTT.

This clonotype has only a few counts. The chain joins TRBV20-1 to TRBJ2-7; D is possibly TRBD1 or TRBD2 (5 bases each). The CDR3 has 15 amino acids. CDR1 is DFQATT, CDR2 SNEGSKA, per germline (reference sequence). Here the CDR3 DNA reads TGCATTCTGTGGAAGGGGAGCTTGTTTTTCTACGAGCAGTACTTC. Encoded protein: CILWKGSLFFYEQYF.